This TCR beta chain stems from a study of control samples from healthy donors and cancer patients. The repertoire was sequenced with immunoSEQ multiplex PCR; TCRdb's copy has only in-frame clones and lacks some. The table records about 160,000 clones, approximately 90% of them present only once. Trimming took 5 bases from V and 8 from J; bases not matched to a gene: 7. This CDR3 spans 15 amino acids. Per germline, CDR1 MNHEY and CDR2 SVGEGT. This chain joins TRBV6-2 or TRBV6-3 and TRBJ2-1; 12 nucleotides agree with TRBD2. Sequenced material: blood. The sequence derives from a man under 40 in good health. The CDR3 protein is CASSTRTSGNDEQFF. CDR3 nucleotides: TGTGCCAGCAGTACGCGGACTAGCGGGAACGATGAGCAGTTCTTC.